This T cell receptor (beta chain) was found in a study of CD8+CD57+ T cells in acquired aplastic anemia. The study's findings and limits: Overlap between patients and controls comprised 25 to 30 CD8+ CDR3 sequences.

Genomic DNA acted as the template from which TCR beta VDJ combination and CDR3 sequence profiling were carried out. TCRdb re-called the reads with MiXCR, one entry per CDR3 protein. This sample carries some 170,000 distinct CDR3 sequences, more than 45% of them seen once, and the ten largest clones take more than 1%. The V end was cut by 0 bases, the J end by 5 bases, with 14 bases between. The CDR3 extends over 16 amino acids. Germline V gene sequence: CDR1 LNHNV, CDR2 YYDKDF (reference sequence). Individuals selected for sequencing had exhibited CD8+CD57+ cell expansion on flow cytometry. A severe acquired aplastic anemia diagnosis applied to all patients. As to this clonotype: The antigen is undetermined.

The TCR comes from a human donor with aplastic anemia. Material for sequencing was sorted CD4+, CD8+, or CD8+CD57+ T cells (not recorded which) from PBMCs. This chain uses TRBV15 with TRBJ1-5; D is unresolved. The CDR3 spells CATSRDDRGTHQPQHF. The CDR3 region has the DNA TGTGCCACCAGCAGAGATGACCGAGGAACTCATCAGCCCCAGCATTTT.